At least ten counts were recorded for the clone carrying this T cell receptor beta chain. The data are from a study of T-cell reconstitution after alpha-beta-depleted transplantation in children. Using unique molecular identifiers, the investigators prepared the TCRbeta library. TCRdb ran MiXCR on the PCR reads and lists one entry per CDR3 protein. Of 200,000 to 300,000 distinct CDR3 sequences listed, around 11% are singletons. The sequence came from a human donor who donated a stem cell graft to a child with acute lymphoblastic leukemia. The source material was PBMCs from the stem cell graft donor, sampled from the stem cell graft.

The CDR3 region has the DNA TGTGCCAGCAGGCAGACTACCAACTATGGCTACACCTTC. Its translation: CASRQTTNYGYTF. The rearrangement links TRBV6-2 or TRBV6-3 to TRBJ1-2; no definite D call. CDR1 and CDR2 (germline): MNHEY, SVGEGT. V was clipped by 6 bases and J by 2 bases, with 10 bases between them. This CDR3 is built from 13 residues.